A selection of T cell receptor beta chains follows, all from one sample in a study of radiotherapy plus CTLA-4 blockade in lung cancer. TCRdb keeps only in-frame clones here, not all; method: immunoSEQ multiplex PCR. The sample includes 35,000 to 50,000 clones, approximately 73% of them seen just once. The material sequenced was peripheral blood, taken from a patient treated with radiotherapy plus ipilimumab. The receptor set was obtained from a human donor with non-small cell lung cancer who had a complete response to radiotherapy plus ipilimumab. The CDR3 runs from the conserved cysteine through the conserved F or W. Fields, in order: J gene, clone size, D gene, V gene, CDR3 protein, CDR3 DNA. The D gene is left open where the match is weak. Clone size appears in some rows only: once, few, many, or a class for an expanded clone.

j_call: TRBJ2-7; clone_size: .; d_call: TRBD1; v_call: TRBV29-1; cdr3_aa: CSVGGQGWAYEQYF; cdr3_nt: TGCAGCGTGGGGGGACAGGGATGGGCCTACGAGCAGTACTTC
j_call: TRBJ2-1; clone_size: .; d_call: TRBD2; v_call: TRBV6-5; cdr3_aa: CASSWTSGGEQFF; cdr3_nt: TGTGCCAGCAGTTGGACTAGCGGGGGCGAGCAGTTCTTC
j_call: TRBJ1-2; clone_size: .; d_call: TRBD1; v_call: TRBV9; cdr3_aa: CASSRQGAYGYTF; cdr3_nt: TGTGCCAGCAGCAGACAGGGTGCCTATGGCTACACCTTC
j_call: TRBJ2-1; clone_size: once; d_call: .; v_call: TRBV6-5; cdr3_aa: CASRSGGSGFHEQFF; cdr3_nt: TGTGCCAGCAGATCCGGGGGTTCGGGGTTTCACGAGCAGTTCTTC
j_call: TRBJ2-7; clone_size: few; d_call: TRBD2; v_call: TRBV10-2; cdr3_aa: CASSESASGSSYEQYF; cdr3_nt: TGCGCCAGCAGTGAGTCGGCTAGCGGGAGCTCCTACGAGCAGTACTTC
j_call: TRBJ2-3; clone_size: few; d_call: TRBD1; v_call: TRBV5-4; cdr3_aa: CASRAGTGLRLTDTQYF; cdr3_nt: TGTGCCAGCAGGGCCGGGACAGGGCTTAGGTTGACAGATACGCAGTATTTT
j_call: TRBJ2-7; clone_size: once; d_call: TRBD1; v_call: TRBV27; cdr3_aa: CASRRRRDRIDEQYF; cdr3_nt: TGTGCCAGCAGAAGACGCCGGGACAGGATCGACGAGCAGTACTTC
j_call: TRBJ2-5; clone_size: .; d_call: TRBD2; v_call: TRBV5-6; cdr3_aa: CASSAGPTQRGGEETQYF; cdr3_nt: TGTGCCAGCAGCGCAGGACCCACCCAGCGGGGGGGGGAAGAGACCCAGTACTTC
j_call: TRBJ2-7; clone_size: .; d_call: .; v_call: TRBV27; cdr3_aa: CASSLSPNGDYEQYF; cdr3_nt: TGTGCCAGCAGTTTATCCCCTAACGGGGACTACGAGCAGTACTTC
j_call: TRBJ2-2; clone_size: few; d_call: TRBD1; v_call: TRBV2; cdr3_aa: CACRDRVTGELFF; cdr3_nt: TGTGCCTGCCGGGACAGGGTTACCGGGGAGCTGTTTTTT
j_call: TRBJ2-7; clone_size: .; d_call: .; v_call: TRBV19; cdr3_aa: CASSIPGSYEQYF; cdr3_nt: TGTGCCAGTAGTATTCCCGGGTCCTACGAGCAGTACTTC
j_call: TRBJ1-2; clone_size: .; d_call: .; v_call: TRBV15; cdr3_aa: CATSRVAGLGYGYTF; cdr3_nt: TGTGCCACCAGCAGAGTGGCAGGGCTGGGCTATGGCTACACCTTC
j_call: TRBJ2-2; clone_size: .; d_call: TRBD2; v_call: TRBV6-6; cdr3_aa: CASTHLAGGGTGELFF; cdr3_nt: TGTGCCAGCACCCACTTAGCGGGGGGCGGCACCGGGGAGCTGTTTTTT
j_call: TRBJ2-7; clone_size: .; d_call: TRBD1; v_call: TRBV28; cdr3_aa: CASSQGQANYEQYF; cdr3_nt: TGTGCCAGCAGTCAGGGACAGGCGAACTACGAGCAGTACTTC
j_call: TRBJ2-1; clone_size: .; d_call: TRBD2; v_call: TRBV6-1; cdr3_aa: CASSEASGIYNEQFF; cdr3_nt: TGTGCCAGCAGTGAGGCTAGCGGGATATACAATGAGCAGTTCTTC
j_call: TRBJ1-4; clone_size: .; d_call: TRBD1; v_call: TRBV5-5; cdr3_aa: CASSLIYGTGQPNEKLFF; cdr3_nt: TGTGCCAGCAGCTTGATTTACGGTACGGGACAGCCTAATGAAAAACTGTTTTTT
j_call: TRBJ1-4; clone_size: once; d_call: TRBD1; v_call: TRBV15; cdr3_aa: CATSRDGQGVGDEKLFF; cdr3_nt: TGTGCCACCAGCAGAGACGGACAGGGGGTAGGCGATGAAAAACTGTTTTTT
j_call: TRBJ1-2; clone_size: .; d_call: TRBD1; v_call: TRBV4-3; cdr3_aa: CASSQTTGISYGYTF; cdr3_nt: TGCGCCAGCAGCCAGACGACAGGGATCTCCTATGGCTACACCTTC
j_call: TRBJ2-7; clone_size: .; d_call: .; v_call: TRBV4-2; cdr3_aa: CASSQEKLGGYEQYF; cdr3_nt: TGTGCCAGCAGCCAAGAAAAACTAGGGGGCTACGAGCAGTACTTC
j_call: TRBJ2-2; clone_size: .; d_call: TRBD2; v_call: TRBV11-3; cdr3_aa: CASSLVASGSVAGELFF; cdr3_nt: TGTGCCAGCAGCTTAGTCGCTAGCGGGAGTGTCGCCGGGGAGCTGTTTTTT
j_call: TRBJ2-1; clone_size: .; d_call: .; v_call: TRBV18; cdr3_aa: CASSPPSWSSYNEQFF; cdr3_nt: TGTGCCAGCTCACCACCATCCTGGAGCTCCTACAATGAGCAGTTCTTC
j_call: TRBJ1-2; clone_size: .; d_call: TRBD1; v_call: TRBV7-8; cdr3_aa: CASSLGTGGWYGYTF; cdr3_nt: TGTGCCAGCAGCTTAGGGACAGGGGGCTGGTATGGCTACACCTTC
j_call: TRBJ2-5; clone_size: .; d_call: .; v_call: TRBV2; cdr3_aa: CASSETGPETQYF; cdr3_nt: TGTGCCAGCAGCGAGACAGGCCCGGAGACCCAGTACTTC
j_call: TRBJ1-1; clone_size: .; d_call: .; v_call: TRBV9; cdr3_aa: CASSVDWTVEAFF; cdr3_nt: TGTGCCAGCAGCGTAGATTGGACAGTTGAAGCTTTCTTT
j_call: TRBJ1-5; clone_size: .; d_call: .; v_call: TRBV30; cdr3_aa: CATGGLGSNQPQHF; cdr3_nt: TGTGCCACGGGGGGGCTCGGGAGCAATCAGCCCCAGCATTTT
j_call: TRBJ2-7; clone_size: .; d_call: .; v_call: TRBV6-1; cdr3_aa: CASSELRGYEQYF; cdr3_nt: TGTGCCAGCAGTGAATTGAGAGGCTACGAGCAGTACTTC
j_call: TRBJ2-5; clone_size: .; d_call: TRBD2; v_call: TRBV7-2; cdr3_aa: CASSLAGGQETQYF; cdr3_nt: TGTGCCAGCAGCTTAGCGGGGGGGCAAGAGACCCAGTACTTC
j_call: TRBJ2-3; clone_size: .; d_call: TRBD2; v_call: TRBV5-6; cdr3_aa: CASSLPSGRAADTQYF; cdr3_nt: TGTGCCAGCAGCTTGCCAAGCGGGAGGGCCGCAGATACGCAGTATTTT
j_call: TRBJ2-5; clone_size: .; d_call: TRBD1; v_call: TRBV5-1; cdr3_aa: CASSFNVLAGGRETQYF; cdr3_nt: TGCGCCAGCAGCTTCAACGTCCTGGCAGGGGGTCGGGAGACCCAGTACTTC
j_call: TRBJ1-5; clone_size: .; d_call: .; v_call: TRBV7-2; cdr3_aa: CASSLRGLGQPQHF; cdr3_nt: TGTGCCAGCAGCTTAAGAGGGTTGGGTCAGCCCCAGCATTTT
j_call: TRBJ1-4; clone_size: .; d_call: .; v_call: TRBV10-3; cdr3_aa: CAISQAVGLGEKLFF; cdr3_nt: TGTGCCATCAGCCAAGCGGTGGGACTTGGTGAAAAACTGTTTTTT
j_call: TRBJ2-5; clone_size: .; d_call: .; v_call: TRBV5-1; cdr3_aa: CASSLKGGIETQYF; cdr3_nt: TGCGCCAGCAGCTTAAAGGGCGGGATAGAGACCCAGTACTTC
j_call: TRBJ1-2; clone_size: .; d_call: .; v_call: TRBV20-1; cdr3_aa: CSGGDGYTF; cdr3_nt: TGCAGTGGGGGGGATGGCTACACCTTC
j_call: TRBJ2-1; clone_size: .; d_call: TRBD2; v_call: TRBV5-4; cdr3_aa: CASITSGESSYNEQFF; cdr3_nt: TGTGCCAGCATCACTAGCGGGGAGAGCTCCTACAATGAGCAGTTCTTC
j_call: TRBJ2-7; clone_size: .; d_call: .; v_call: TRBV7-2; cdr3_aa: CASSRGGGAYEQYF; cdr3_nt: TGTGCCAGCAGCCGGGGAGGGGGAGCCTACGAGCAGTACTTC
j_call: TRBJ1-1; clone_size: few; d_call: TRBD1; v_call: TRBV5-4; cdr3_aa: CASSFPGTGSNTEAFF; cdr3_nt: TGTGCCAGCAGCTTTCCCGGGACAGGGTCGAACACTGAAGCTTTCTTT
j_call: TRBJ1-2; clone_size: medium-sized; d_call: .; v_call: TRBV7-3; cdr3_aa: CASSLSGQSYGYTF; cdr3_nt: TGTGCCAGCAGCTTATCCGGACAGAGCTATGGCTACACCTTC
j_call: TRBJ2-7; clone_size: .; d_call: TRBD2; v_call: TRBV9; cdr3_aa: CASSVGGGAYEQYF; cdr3_nt: TGTGCCAGCAGCGTAGGCGGGGGGGCATACGAGCAGTACTTC